This record concerns one T cell receptor beta chain sequence. Antigen: not known. The CDR3 covers 15 residues. Trimming removed 8 bases at V and 7 bases at J, with 24 bases between. These data are taken from a study of T cell repertoires in cytomegalovirus infection. At the level of the study: Indications of both CMV infection and matching HLA type were provided by public TCR beta signatures.

MiXCR was run by TCRdb on the reads, yielding one entry per CDR3 protein. The sample lists about 460,000 distinct CDR3 sequences; 11% were seen once. Points from the study as a whole: In two of eight donors, the top clonotype was HLA-C-restricted CMV-specific. CMV carriers with the relevant HLA were identified by cumulative public TCR beta family frequency.

This chain joins TRBV12-3 or TRBV12-4 and TRBJ2-7; D is tentatively TRBD1 or TRBD2 (8 bases each). The clonotype comes from a human donor in good health (CMV status not recorded). Some clones in this sample may be carry-over from other donors' samples. Sequences were obtained from PBMCs. This chain's CDR3 is CASRGGGTGSWEQYF. CDR3 DNA sequence: TGTGCCAGCCGGGGGGGGGGGACAGGCTCCTGGGAGCAGTACTTC.